A selection of T cell receptor beta chains follows, all from one sample in a study of human CD8 memory T cell subsets. No DNA is given; TCRdb re-called the 5' RACE reads and lists each CDR3 protein once. Its table records roughly 9,800 distinct CDR3 sequences. The sequenced material came from CD8+ T cells from PBMCs. Receptors originate from a human donor in good health. Each CDR3 is given with its conserved first and last residue. Each record gives: J gene, V gene, clone size, CDR3 protein. Size is stated for part of the rows, as once, few or many counts, or as a class when the clone is expanded.

J: TRBJ1-4
V: TRBV19
size: .
CDR3: CASTGGEGADLNEKLFF

J: TRBJ1-1
V: TRBV27
size: .
CDR3: CASSLIQGHISEAFF

J: TRBJ2-5
V: TRBV29-1
size: medium-sized
CDR3: CSVDKGGTPKRTQYF

J: TRBJ1-1
V: TRBV12-3/TRBV12-4
size: .
CDR3: CASSFAVRTEAFF

J: TRBJ2-1
V: TRBV19
size: .
CDR3: CASSYGLDQFF

J: TRBJ1-2
V: TRBV12-3/TRBV12-4
size: .
CDR3: CASTFGQLNGYTF

J: TRBJ2-6
V: TRBV9
size: .
CDR3: CASSASGAGANVLTF

J: TRBJ2-7
V: TRBV7-9
size: .
CDR3: CASSLDSKKVREQYF

J: TRBJ2-7
V: TRBV14
size: .
CDR3: CASRDRGHRYEQYF

J: TRBJ2-1
V: TRBV9
size: .
CDR3: CASSVVNSAGGEQFF

J: TRBJ2-4
V: TRBV7-8
size: .
CDR3: CASSPNSRGLAKNIQYF

J: TRBJ2-7
V: TRBV7-8
size: .
CDR3: CASSFLQGEGEQYF

J: TRBJ2-3
V: TRBV7-8
size: .
CDR3: CASSPGGGPTSTDTQYF

J: TRBJ1-1
V: TRBV6-2/TRBV6-3
size: .
CDR3: CASSSRATEAFF

J: TRBJ2-7
V: TRBV5-6
size: .
CDR3: CASSLVGDEQYF

J: TRBJ2-1
V: TRBV5-5
size: .
CDR3: CASSLVTGGYNEQFF

J: TRBJ2-6
V: TRBV6-5
size: .
CDR3: CASSETGDYSGANVLTF

J: TRBJ1-2
V: TRBV11-2
size: .
CDR3: CASSLGAGYYGYTF

J: TRBJ2-5
V: TRBV20-1
size: .
CDR3: CSARDRGHLGTQYF

J: TRBJ2-7
V: TRBV12-3/TRBV12-4
size: .
CDR3: CASSFGGFTYEQYF